This is a list of T cell receptor beta chains from one sample in a study of T cell repertoires in cytomegalovirus infection. TCRdb reanalysed the reads using MiXCR and keeps one entry per CDR3 protein. The sample includes approximately 83,000 distinct CDR3 sequences, 24% of them seen just once. No antigens are known for them. The material was CD8+ T cells from cultured PBMCs, obtained from culture after CMV antigen stimulation. The receptors were gathered from a human donor in good health (CMV status not recorded). Some clones in this sample may be carry-over from other donors' samples. Each CDR3 is given with its conserved first and last residue. The D gene is left open where the match is weak. Rows give clone size only sometimes, using once, few, many, or a class for an expanded clone.

v_gene	abundance	j_gene	d_gene	CDR3nt	CDR3aa
TRBV6-5	.	TRBJ2-5	TRBD2	TGTGCCAGCAGCCCTGAGGTAGCGGGAGTACAGACCCAGTACTTC	CASSPEVAGVQTQYF
TRBV20-1	.	TRBJ2-4	.	TGCAGTGCTGTCCGGACAGCCCATAGAAACATTCAGTACTTC	CSAVRTAHRNIQYF
TRBV27	few	TRBJ2-4	TRBD1	TGTGCCAGCAGAACCGGACAGGGCAAAGAAAACCTAGCCAAAAACATTCAGTACTTC	CASRTGQGKENLAKNIQYF
TRBV13	few	TRBJ2-2	TRBD2	TGTGCCAGCAGAACTAAGCGGGGGATAAACACCGGGGAGCTGTTTTTT	CASRTKRGINTGELFF
TRBV7-9	.	TRBJ2-2	.	TGTGCCAGCAGCTTAGCAATCGGGGAGCTGTTTTTT	CASSLAIGELFF
TRBV10-3	.	TRBJ2-5	.	TGTGCCATCAGTGTCGATCCCTATGAAGAGACCCAGTACTTC	CAISVDPYEETQYF
TRBV14	.	TRBJ2-5	.	TGTGCCAGCAGCCAACAGGGTTCCCAAGAGACCCAGTACTTC	CASSQQGSQETQYF
TRBV12-3/TRBV12-4	.	TRBJ2-1	TRBD2	TGTGCCAGCACCCTCGGGCTAGCGGGGATCAATGAGCAGTTCTTC	CASTLGLAGINEQFF
TRBV27	few	TRBJ2-1	TRBD2	TGTGCCAGCAGTTTATTAGCGGGGGGCCCCTACAATGAGCAGTTCTTC	CASSLLAGGPYNEQFF
TRBV24-1	many	TRBJ1-5	TRBD1	TGTGCCACCAGTGATTCGGGGACAGGGGTCAATCAGCCCCAGCATTTT	CATSDSGTGVNQPQHF
TRBV20-1	few	TRBJ2-7	.	TGCAGTGCTAGAGATCCGGACGAATCCTACGAGCAGTACTTC	CSARDPDESYEQYF
TRBV18	.	TRBJ2-5	.	TGTGCCAGCTCACCACCGTCAGGTTCGGAGACCCAGTACTTC	CASSPPSGSETQYF
TRBV2	few	TRBJ2-5	.	TGTGCCAGCAGTACTCCCGACATAACCATAAAAGAGACCCAGTACTTC	CASSTPDITIKETQYF
TRBV7-9	.	TRBJ2-5	.	TGTGCCGGGGATAGCGTGGGTGAAGAGACCCAGTACTTC	CAGDSVGEETQYF
TRBV7-2	many	TRBJ2-3	.	TGTGCCAGCAGCTTAGGGGCAGGGCCCAGCACAGATACGCAGTATTTT	CASSLGAGPSTDTQYF
TRBV5-1	.	TRBJ2-2	.	TGCGCCAGCAGCTTGGGTCACCGGGACCCGAACACCGGGGAGCTGTTTTTT	CASSLGHRDPNTGELFF
TRBV27	many	TRBJ1-1	.	TGTGCCAGCTCCTTCAGGGTGAACACTGAAGCTTTCTTT	CASSFRVNTEAFF
TRBV6-5	.	TRBJ2-5	TRBD1	TGTGCCAGCAGTTACTTCGGGACAGACGAGACCCAGTACTTC	CASSYFGTDETQYF
TRBV30	.	TRBJ1-1	TRBD1	TGTGCCTGGTATAGTGGGACAGGGGGGAACACTGAAGCTTTCTTT	CAWYSGTGGNTEAFF
TRBV4-1	.	TRBJ2-7	TRBD1	TGCGCCAGCAGCCAAGACGTCGACAGGGGAGTGACCTACGAGCAGTACTTC	CASSQDVDRGVTYEQYF
TRBV30	few	TRBJ1-2	.	TGTGCCTGGAGTGTGGGAGATATTAACTATGGCTACACCTTC	CAWSVGDINYGYTF
TRBV28	few	TRBJ2-7	.	TGTGCCAGCAGTCCGGGGCGTTACTCCTACGAGCAGTACTTC	CASSPGRYSYEQYF
TRBV20-1	many	TRBJ2-5	TRBD2	TGCAGTGCTAGAGATTTAGAGGGACTAGCGGATACGGAGACCCAGTACTTC	CSARDLEGLADTETQYF
TRBV5-1	.	TRBJ1-2	.	TGCGCCAGCAGCTTGGTGCCCGGGGATCGCTATGGCTACACCTTC	CASSLVPGDRYGYTF
TRBV20-1	.	TRBJ2-3	TRBD2	TGCAGTGCCCAGCGCGGGACTAGCGGGGATCTTAGCACAGATACGCAGTATTTT	CSAQRGTSGDLSTDTQYF
TRBV12-3/TRBV12-4	many	TRBJ1-4	.	TGTGCCAGCAGTTTAGCGCATCATCCGGAGCAGGAACTGTTTTTT	CASSLAHHPEQELFF
TRBV7-2	many	TRBJ1-5	.	TGTGCCAGCAGCCCTGCCTCCGGGGGATTAGGTTATCAGCCCCAGCATTTT	CASSPASGGLGYQPQHF
TRBV19	few	TRBJ2-2	.	TGTGCCAGTAGTATCCTAGGGTTATCACTGACGAACACCGGGGAGCTGTTTTTT	CASSILGLSLTNTGELFF
TRBV7-9	.	TRBJ2-1	TRBD2	TGTGCCAGCACCCTAGAGCCGGGACTAGCGGGCGATGAGCAGTTCTTC	CASTLEPGLAGDEQFF
TRBV6-5	.	TRBJ2-7	.	TGTGCCAGCAGTTACTCCGCGGGCACCAGGGAGCAGTACTTC	CASSYSAGTREQYF
TRBV6-6	.	TRBJ2-2	.	TGTGCCAGCAGCCGACTGGCTAAGACCGGGGAGCCGTTTTTT	CASSRLAKTGEPFF
TRBV28	.	TRBJ2-7	TRBD1	TGTGCCAGCAGGCTCCTTTACCCGGGACAGGGTTACCACGAGCAGTACTTC	CASRLLYPGQGYHEQYF
TRBV18	.	TRBJ1-6	.	TGTGCCAGCTCACCACAGTCCCCTACGAATTCACCCCTCCACTTT	CASSPQSPTNSPLHF
TRBV15	.	TRBJ2-3	.	TGTGCCACCAGCAGAGATCATGCAGATACGCAGTATTTT	CATSRDHADTQYF
TRBV5-6	many	TRBJ2-1	TRBD2	TGTGCCAGCAGCTTGCGGCTAAGCGGGAGGGGCAATGAGCAGTTCTTC	CASSLRLSGRGNEQFF
TRBV6-1	few	TRBJ2-6	TRBD1	TGTGCCAGCAGTAGGACAGGGGGCAACTCTGGGGCCAACGTCCTGACTTTC	CASSRTGGNSGANVLTF
TRBV30	.	TRBJ2-3	TRBD1	TGTGCCTCAGATCCGGGGACAGGGGCCTCCGATACGCAGTATTTT	CASDPGTGASDTQYF
TRBV11-2	many	TRBJ1-2	TRBD1	TGTGCCAGCAGCTTAGAGACAGGGCCTGGCTACACCTTC	CASSLETGPGYTF
TRBV11-1	few	TRBJ2-1	TRBD1	TGTGCCAGCAGCGACGGACAGGACCAATACAATGAGCAGTTCTTC	CASSDGQDQYNEQFF
TRBV19	many	TRBJ2-1	TRBD2	TGTGCCAGTAGTCTCCTCGGCGGGAGTTCCTACAATGAGCAGTTCTTC	CASSLLGGSSYNEQFF
TRBV20-1	few	TRBJ2-2	.	TGCAGTGCGGGCGTGTGGAGGGGAACCGGGGAGCTGTTTTTT	CSAGVWRGTGELFF
TRBV7-9	many	TRBJ2-2	.	TGTGCCAGCAGCTCAGGGTTATCGGGCACCGGGGAGCTGTTTTTT	CASSSGLSGTGELFF
TRBV29-1	.	TRBJ2-2	TRBD2	TGCAGCGTTGAATGGCTAGCGGGAGTCGGGGAGCTGTTTTTT	CSVEWLAGVGELFF
TRBV6-2/TRBV6-3	many	TRBJ1-1	.	TGTGCCAGCAGTTACCCGGGCAGCCTGAACACTGAAGCTTTCTTT	CASSYPGSLNTEAFF
TRBV6-8	.	TRBJ2-1	TRBD2	TGTGCCAGCAGTGCGCTAGCGGGAGCTTCAAGTGAGCAGTTCTTC	CASSALAGASSEQFF
TRBV9	few	TRBJ1-2	.	TGTGCCAGCAGCGCAGACCCGGACAATAACTATGGCTACACCTTC	CASSADPDNNYGYTF
TRBV12-3/TRBV12-4	many	TRBJ1-5	.	TGTGCCAGCAGTTCCGTACTCGTTCAAAGCAATCAGCCCCAGCATTTT	CASSSVLVQSNQPQHF
TRBV13	.	TRBJ2-3	TRBD2	TGTGCCAGCAGCCCAAGGACTAGCGGGGGCTCGAACCGGGATACGCAGTATTTT	CASSPRTSGGSNRDTQYF